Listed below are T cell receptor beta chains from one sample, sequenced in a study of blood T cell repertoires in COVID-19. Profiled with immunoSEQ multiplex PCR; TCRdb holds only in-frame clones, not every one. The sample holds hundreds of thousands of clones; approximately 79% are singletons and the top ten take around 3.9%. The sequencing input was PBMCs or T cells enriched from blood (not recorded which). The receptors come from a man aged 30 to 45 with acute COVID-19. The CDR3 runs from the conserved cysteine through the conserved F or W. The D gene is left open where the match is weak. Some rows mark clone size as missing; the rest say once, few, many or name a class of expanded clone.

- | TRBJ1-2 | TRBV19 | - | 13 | CASSISVNYGYTF | TGTGCCAGTAGTATTTCCGTTAACTATGGCTACACCTTC
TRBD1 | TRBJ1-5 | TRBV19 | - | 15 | CASSKLTGGNQPQHF | TGTGCCAGTAGTAAATTGACAGGGGGCAATCAGCCCCAGCATTTT
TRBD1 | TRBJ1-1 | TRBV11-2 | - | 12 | CASSRDRERAFF | TGTGCCAGCAGTCGGGACAGGGAACGCGCTTTCTTT
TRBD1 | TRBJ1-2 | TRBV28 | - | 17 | CASSFVGQGRSNYGYTF | TGTGCCAGCAGTTTTGTGGGACAGGGACGCAGTAACTATGGCTACACCTTC
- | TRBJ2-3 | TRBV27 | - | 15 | CASNAHGGGGDTQYF | TGTGCCAGCAATGCCCACGGGGGCGGGGGAGATACGCAGTATTTT
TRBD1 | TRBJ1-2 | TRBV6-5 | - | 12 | CASSQGQRGYTF | TGTGCCAGCAGCCAGGGACAGCGAGGCTACACCTTC
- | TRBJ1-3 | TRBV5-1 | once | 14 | CASSLSGDENTIYF | TGCGCCAGCAGCTTGTCCGGGGATGAAAACACCATATATTTT
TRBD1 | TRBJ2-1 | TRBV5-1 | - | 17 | CASSLNPTGGPYNEQFF | TGTGCCAGCAGCTTGAATCCGACAGGGGGTCCCTACAATGAGCAGTTCTTC
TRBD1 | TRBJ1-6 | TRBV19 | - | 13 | CASHRGRDSPLHF | TGTGCCAGCCACAGGGGACGTGATTCACCCCTCCACTTT
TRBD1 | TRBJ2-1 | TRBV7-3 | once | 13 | CASRGTGVSEQFF | TGTGCCAGCAGGGGGACAGGGGTTAGTGAGCAGTTCTTC
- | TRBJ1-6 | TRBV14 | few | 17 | CASSYLGNSKYNSPLHF | TGTGCCAGCAGCTACCTCGGGAATTCGAAGTATAATTCACCCCTCCACTTT
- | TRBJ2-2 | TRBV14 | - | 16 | CASSQVSSPGTGELFF | TGTGCCAGCAGCCAAGTCAGTAGTCCGGGCACCGGGGAGCTGTTTTTT
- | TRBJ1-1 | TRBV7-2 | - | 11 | CASSDRLKAFF | TGTGCCAGCTCCGACAGGCTTAAAGCTTTCTTT
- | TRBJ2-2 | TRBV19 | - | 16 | CASSIDGSRRTGELFF | TGTGCCAGTAGTATAGACGGGAGCCGGCGAACCGGGGAGCTGTTTTTT
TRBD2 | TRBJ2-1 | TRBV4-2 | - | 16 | CASSRIRTSQYREQFF | TGTGCCAGCAGCCGAATCAGGACTAGTCAATACAGGGAGCAGTTCTTC
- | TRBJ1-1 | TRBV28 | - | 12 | CASRGGINEAFF | TGTGCCAGCAGGGGAGGTATTAATGAAGCTTTCTTT
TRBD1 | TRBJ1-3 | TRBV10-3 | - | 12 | CATGTGGNTIYF | TGTGCCACCGGGACAGGGGGAAACACCATATATTTT
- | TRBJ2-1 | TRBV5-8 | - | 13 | CASSFNPYNEQFF | TGTGCCAGCAGCTTTAATCCCTACAATGAGCAGTTCTTC
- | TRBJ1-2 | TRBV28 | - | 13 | CASETGGDYGYTF | TGTGCCAGCGAGACAGGTGGCGACTATGGCTACACCTTC
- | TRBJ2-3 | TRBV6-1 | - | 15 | CASGATSISTDTQYF | TGTGCCAGCGGGGCTACTAGCATAAGCACAGATACGCAGTATTTT
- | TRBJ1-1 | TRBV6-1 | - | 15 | CASSDDRTKNTEAFF | TGTGCCAGCAGTGATGACAGGACCAAAAACACTGAAGCTTTCTTT
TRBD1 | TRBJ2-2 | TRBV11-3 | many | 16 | CASSPSRTGVTGELFF | TGTGCCAGCAGCCCTAGCCGGACAGGAGTCACCGGGGAGCTGTTTTTT
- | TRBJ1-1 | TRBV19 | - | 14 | CASSIGPAGAEAFF | TGTGCCAGTAGTATAGGGCCGGCCGGGGCTGAAGCTTTCTTT
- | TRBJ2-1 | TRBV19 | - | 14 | CASNPSRSYNEQFF | TGTGCCAGTAATCCTAGCCGCTCCTACAATGAGCAGTTCTTC
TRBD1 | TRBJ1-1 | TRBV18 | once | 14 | CASSRGQGFTEAFF | TGTGCCAGCTCTCGCGGACAGGGCTTTACTGAAGCTTTCTTT
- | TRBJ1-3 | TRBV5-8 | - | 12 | CASSLTGNTIYF | TGTGCCAGCAGCTTGACAGGAAACACCATATATTTT
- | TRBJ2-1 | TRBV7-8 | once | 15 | CASSTERRGRNEQFF | TGTGCCAGCAGCACAGAGCGCCGGGGGAGGAATGAGCAGTTCTTC
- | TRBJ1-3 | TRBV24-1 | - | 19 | CATSDLRQGPIITRNTIYF | TGTGCCACCAGTGATTTGAGGCAGGGTCCAATAATCACTAGAAACACCATATATTTT
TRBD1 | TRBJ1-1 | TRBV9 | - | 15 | CASSHGQDINTEAFF | TGTGCCAGCAGCCATGGACAGGATATTAACACTGAAGCTTTCTTT
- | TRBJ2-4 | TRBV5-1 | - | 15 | CASSPEAIAKNIQYF | TGCGCCAGCAGCCCCGAGGCAATAGCCAAAAACATTCAGTACTTC
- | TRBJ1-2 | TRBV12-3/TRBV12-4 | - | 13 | CASSLGLMGGYTF | TGTGCCAGCAGTTTGGGGCTGATGGGTGGCTACACCTTC
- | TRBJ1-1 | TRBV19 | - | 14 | CATQTGPRNTEAFF | TGTGCCACCCAGACAGGTCCAAGGAACACTGAAGCTTTCTTT
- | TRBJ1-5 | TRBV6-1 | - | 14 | CASSEGGGNQPQHF | TGTGCCAGCAGTGAAGGGGGGGGCAATCAGCCCCAGCATTTT
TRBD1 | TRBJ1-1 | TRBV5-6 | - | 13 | CASSSTGVTEAFF | TGTGCCAGCAGCTCGACAGGGGTAACTGAAGCTTTCTTT
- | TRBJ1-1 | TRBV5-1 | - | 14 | CASSLDGVDTEAFF | TGCGCCAGCAGCTTGGATGGAGTGGACACTGAAGCTTTCTTT
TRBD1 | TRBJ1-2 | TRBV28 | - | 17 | CASSHIRQGNLLLLYTF | TGTGCCAGCAGCCACATTAGACAGGGGAATTTATTATTGCTCTACACCTTC
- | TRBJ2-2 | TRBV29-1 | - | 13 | CSVGGRSVGELFF | TGCAGCGTCGGGGGGCGGTCGGTCGGGGAGCTGTTTTTT
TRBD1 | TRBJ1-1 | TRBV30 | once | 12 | CAWTTGGSEAFF | TGTGCCTGGACAACAGGGGGGTCTGAAGCTTTCTTT
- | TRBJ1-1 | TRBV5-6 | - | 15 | CASSAFRVWGEGAFF | TGTGCCAGCAGCGCCTTCCGGGTCTGGGGAGAGGGAGCTTTCTTT
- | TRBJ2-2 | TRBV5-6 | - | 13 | CASSPRGTGELFF | TGTGCCAGCAGCCCTCGGGGTACCGGGGAGCTGTTTTTT
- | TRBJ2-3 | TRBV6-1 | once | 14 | CASSEVEGADTQYF | TGTGCCAGCAGTGAAGTAGAAGGAGCAGATACGCAGTATTTT
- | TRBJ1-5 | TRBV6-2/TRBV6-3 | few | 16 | CASSPLRHGSNQPQHF | TGTGCCAGCAGTCCCTTGAGGCACGGTAGCAATCAGCCCCAGCATTTT
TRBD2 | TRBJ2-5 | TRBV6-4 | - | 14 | CASSDLGTKETQYF | TGTGCCAGCAGTGACCTCGGGACTAAAGAGACCCAGTACTTC
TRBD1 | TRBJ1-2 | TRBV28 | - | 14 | CASSVQGQGRGYTF | TGTGCCAGCAGTGTACAAGGACAGGGTCGTGGCTACACCTTC
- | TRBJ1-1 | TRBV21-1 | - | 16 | CASSPCGAGVNTEAFF | TGTGCCAGCAGCCCCTGTGGTGCAGGGGTGAACACTGAAGCTTTCTTT